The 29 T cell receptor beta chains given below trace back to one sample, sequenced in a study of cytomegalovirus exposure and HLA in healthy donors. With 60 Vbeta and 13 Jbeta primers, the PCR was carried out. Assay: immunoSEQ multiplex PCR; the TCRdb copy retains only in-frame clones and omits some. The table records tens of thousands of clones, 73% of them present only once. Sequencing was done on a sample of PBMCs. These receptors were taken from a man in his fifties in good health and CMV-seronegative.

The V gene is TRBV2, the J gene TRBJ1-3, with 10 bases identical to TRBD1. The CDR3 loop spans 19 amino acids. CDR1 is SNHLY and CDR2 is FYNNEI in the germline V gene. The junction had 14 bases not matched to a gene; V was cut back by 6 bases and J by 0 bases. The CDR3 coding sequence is TGTGCCAGCAGGGGGGGACAGGGGCTGGGTTCCTACTCTGGAAACACCATATATTTT. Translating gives CASRGGQGLGSYSGNTIYF.

The CDR3 region is CASSLNSGNTIYF. The CDR3 nucleotides read TGCGCCAGCAGCTTGAACAGCGGAAACACCATATATTTT. V and J are TRBV5-1 and TRBJ1-3; unclear D gene. Germline V gene data show CDR1 as SGHRS and CDR2 as YFSETQ. V lost 1 base and J 4 bases, leaving 6 bases between the germline ends. This CDR3 has 13 residues. Full variable domain (outside the CDR3, taken from reference TRBV5-1 and TRBJ1-3): KAGVTQTPRYLIKTRGQQVTLSCSPISGHRSVSWYQQTPGQGLQFLFEYFSETQRNKGNFPGRFSGRQFSNSRSEMNVSTLELGDSALYLCASSLNSGNTIYFGEGSWLTVV.

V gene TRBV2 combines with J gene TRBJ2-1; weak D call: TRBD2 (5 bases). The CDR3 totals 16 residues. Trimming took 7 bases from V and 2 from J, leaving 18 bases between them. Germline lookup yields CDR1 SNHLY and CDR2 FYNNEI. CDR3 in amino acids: CASTDRRGSPYNEQFF. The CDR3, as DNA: TGTGCCAGCACCGACCGTCGGGGAAGCCCCTACAATGAGCAGTTCTTC.

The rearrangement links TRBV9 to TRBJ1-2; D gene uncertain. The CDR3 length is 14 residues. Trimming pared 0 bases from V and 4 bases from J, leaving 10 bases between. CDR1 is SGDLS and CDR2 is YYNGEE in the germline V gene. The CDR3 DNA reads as TGTGCCAGCAGCGTAGGAGAGGGCTCCTATGGCTACACCTTC. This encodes CASSVGEGSYGYTF.

The CDR3, as DNA: TGTGCCAGCAGCCGGGACACAGATACGCAGTATTTT. This encodes CASSRDTDTQYF. This chain joins TRBV6-5 and TRBJ2-3, with a possible D match to TRBD2 (5 bases). V dropped 6 bases and J dropped 2 bases, with 6 bases sitting between them. This CDR3 spans 12 amino acids. Germline V gene sequence: CDR1 MNHEY, CDR2 SVGAGI.

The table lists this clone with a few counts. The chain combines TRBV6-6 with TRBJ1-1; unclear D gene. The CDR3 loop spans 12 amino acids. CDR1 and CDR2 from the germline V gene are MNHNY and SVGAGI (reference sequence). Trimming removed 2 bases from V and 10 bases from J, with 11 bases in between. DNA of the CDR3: TGTGCCAGCAGTTACAGGGTCGGGGTAGCTTTCTTT. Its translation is CASSYRVGVAFF.

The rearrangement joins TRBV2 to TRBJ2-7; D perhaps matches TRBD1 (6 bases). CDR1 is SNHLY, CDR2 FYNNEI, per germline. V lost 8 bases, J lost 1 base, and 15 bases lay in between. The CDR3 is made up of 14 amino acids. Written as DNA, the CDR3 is TGTGCCAGCTTGATACAGGGTGTTTCCTACGAGCAGTACTTC. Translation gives CASLIQGVSYEQYF.

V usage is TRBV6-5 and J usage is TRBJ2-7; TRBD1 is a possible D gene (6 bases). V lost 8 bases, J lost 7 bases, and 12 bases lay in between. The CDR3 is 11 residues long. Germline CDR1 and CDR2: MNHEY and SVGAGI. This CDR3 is CASYFTGEQYF. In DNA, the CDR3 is TGTGCCAGCTATTTCACAGGGGAGCAGTACTTC.

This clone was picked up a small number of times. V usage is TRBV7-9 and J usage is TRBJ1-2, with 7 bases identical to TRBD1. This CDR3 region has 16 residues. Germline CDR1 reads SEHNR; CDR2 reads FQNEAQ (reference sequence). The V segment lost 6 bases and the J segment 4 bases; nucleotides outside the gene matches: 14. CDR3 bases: TGTGCCAGCAGACATGGTATTACAGGGGTGGGCTATGGCTACACCTTC. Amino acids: CASRHGITGVGYGYTF.

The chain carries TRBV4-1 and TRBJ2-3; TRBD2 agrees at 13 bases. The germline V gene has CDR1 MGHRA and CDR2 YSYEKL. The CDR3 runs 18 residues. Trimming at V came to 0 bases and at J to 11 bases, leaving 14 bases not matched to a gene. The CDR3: CASSQDLGLAGVLGGQYF. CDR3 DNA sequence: TGCGCCAGCAGCCAAGATTTAGGACTAGCGGGGGTGTTGGGTGGGCAGTATTTT.

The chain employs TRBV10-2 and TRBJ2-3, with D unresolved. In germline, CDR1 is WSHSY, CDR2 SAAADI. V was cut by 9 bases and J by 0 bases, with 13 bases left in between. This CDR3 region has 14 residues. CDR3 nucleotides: TGCGCCAGTTCACAGACACCTAGCACAGATACGCAGTATTTT. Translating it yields CASSQTPSTDTQYF.

CDR3 sequence reads: CASNVGHDNQPQHF. CDR3 bases: TGTGCCAGTAATGTTGGGCACGACAATCAGCCCCAGCATTTT. This chain links TRBV19 with TRBJ1-5; no firm D call. The length of the CDR3 is 14 residues. Looked up from germline, CDR1 is LNHDA and CDR2 is SQIVND (reference sequence). V lost 7 bases to trimming and J lost 3 bases, with 13 bases between them.

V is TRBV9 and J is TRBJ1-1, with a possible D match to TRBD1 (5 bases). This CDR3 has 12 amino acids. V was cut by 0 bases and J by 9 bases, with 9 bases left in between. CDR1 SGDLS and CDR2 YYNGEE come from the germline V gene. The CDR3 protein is CASSVGGGQAFF. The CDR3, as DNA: TGTGCCAGCAGCGTAGGGGGGGGACAAGCTTTCTTT.

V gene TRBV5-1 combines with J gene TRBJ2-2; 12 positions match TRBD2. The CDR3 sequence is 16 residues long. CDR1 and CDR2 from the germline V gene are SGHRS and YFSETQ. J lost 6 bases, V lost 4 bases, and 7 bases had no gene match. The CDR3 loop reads CASSLLAGGRPGELFF. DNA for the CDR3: TGCGCCAGCAGCCTGCTAGCGGGGGGGCGTCCCGGGGAGCTGTTTTTT.

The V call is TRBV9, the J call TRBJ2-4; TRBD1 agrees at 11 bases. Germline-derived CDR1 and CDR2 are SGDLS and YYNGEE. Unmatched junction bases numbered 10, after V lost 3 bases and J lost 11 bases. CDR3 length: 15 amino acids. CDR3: CASSETGTGGGFQYF. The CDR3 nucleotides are TGTGCCAGCAGCGAGACCGGGACAGGGGGTGGATTTCAGTACTTC.

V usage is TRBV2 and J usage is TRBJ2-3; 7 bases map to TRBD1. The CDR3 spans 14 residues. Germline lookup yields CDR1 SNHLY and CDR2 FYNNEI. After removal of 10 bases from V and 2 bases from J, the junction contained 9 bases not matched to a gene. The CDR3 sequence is CANRARGNTDTQYF. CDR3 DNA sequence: TGTGCCAACAGGGCCAGGGGGAACACAGATACGCAGTATTTT.

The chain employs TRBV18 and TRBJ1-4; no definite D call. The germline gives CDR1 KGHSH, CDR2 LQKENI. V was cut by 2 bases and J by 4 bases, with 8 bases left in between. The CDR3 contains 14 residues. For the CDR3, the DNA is TGTGCCAGCTCACCAAGCGCAGATAATGAAAAACTGTTTTTT. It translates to CASSPSADNEKLFF.

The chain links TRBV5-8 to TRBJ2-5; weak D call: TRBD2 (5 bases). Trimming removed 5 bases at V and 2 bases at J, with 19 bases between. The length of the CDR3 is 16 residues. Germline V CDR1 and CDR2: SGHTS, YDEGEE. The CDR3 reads CASSYSLRVGQETQYF. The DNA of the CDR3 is TGTGCCAGCAGTTATAGCCTGCGGGTTGGTCAAGAGACCCAGTACTTC.

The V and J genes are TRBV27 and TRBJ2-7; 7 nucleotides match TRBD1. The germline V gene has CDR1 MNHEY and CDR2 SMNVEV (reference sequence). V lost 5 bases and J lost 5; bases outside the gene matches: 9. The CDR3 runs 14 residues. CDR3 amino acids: CASSPGDRGNEQYF. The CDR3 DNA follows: TGTGCCAGCAGTCCAGGGGACAGAGGAAACGAGCAGTACTTC.

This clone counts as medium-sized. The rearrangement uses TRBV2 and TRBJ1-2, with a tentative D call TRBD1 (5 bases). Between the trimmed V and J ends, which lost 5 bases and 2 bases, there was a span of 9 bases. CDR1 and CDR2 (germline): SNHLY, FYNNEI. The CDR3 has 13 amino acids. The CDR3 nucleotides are TGTGCCAGCAGTTCCGACAGCAACTATGGCTACACCTTC. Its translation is CASSSDSNYGYTF.

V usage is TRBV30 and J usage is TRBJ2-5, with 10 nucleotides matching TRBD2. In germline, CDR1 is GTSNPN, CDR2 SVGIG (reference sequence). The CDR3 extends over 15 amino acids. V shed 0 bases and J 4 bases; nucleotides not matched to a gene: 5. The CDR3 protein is CAWSVPSGGGETQYF. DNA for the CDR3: TGTGCCTGGAGTGTCCCTAGCGGGGGAGGAGAGACCCAGTACTTC.

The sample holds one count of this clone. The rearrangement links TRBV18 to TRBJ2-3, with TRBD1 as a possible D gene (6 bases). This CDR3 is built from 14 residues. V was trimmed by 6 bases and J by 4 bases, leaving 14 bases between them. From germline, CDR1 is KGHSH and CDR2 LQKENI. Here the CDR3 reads CASSPIRGADTQYF. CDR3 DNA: TGTGCCAGCTCTCCGATCAGGGGAGCAGATACGCAGTATTTT.

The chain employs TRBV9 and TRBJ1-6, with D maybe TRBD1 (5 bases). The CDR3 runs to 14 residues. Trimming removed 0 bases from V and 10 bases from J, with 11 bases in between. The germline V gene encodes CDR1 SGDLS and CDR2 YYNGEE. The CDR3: CASSVGQGGSPLHF. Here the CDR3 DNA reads TGTGCCAGCAGCGTAGGGCAGGGAGGCTCACCCCTCCACTTT.

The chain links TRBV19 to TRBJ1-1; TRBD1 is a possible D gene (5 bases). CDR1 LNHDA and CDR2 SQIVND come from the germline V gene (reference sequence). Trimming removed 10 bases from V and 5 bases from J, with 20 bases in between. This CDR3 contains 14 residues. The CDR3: CATKMGGGTTEAFF. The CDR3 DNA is TGTGCCACGAAGATGGGGGGAGGGACGACTGAAGCTTTCTTT.

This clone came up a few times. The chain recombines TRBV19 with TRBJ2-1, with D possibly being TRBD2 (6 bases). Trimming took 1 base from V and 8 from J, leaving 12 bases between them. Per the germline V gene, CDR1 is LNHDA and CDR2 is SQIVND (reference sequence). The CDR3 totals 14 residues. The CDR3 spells CASSIVGGGDEQFF. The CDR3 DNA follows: TGTGCCAGTAGTATAGTTGGGGGAGGTGATGAGCAGTTCTTC.

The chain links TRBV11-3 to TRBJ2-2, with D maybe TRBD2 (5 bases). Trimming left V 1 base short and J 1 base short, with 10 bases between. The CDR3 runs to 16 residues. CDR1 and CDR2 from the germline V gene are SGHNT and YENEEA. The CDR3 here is CASSLGSSRNTGELFF. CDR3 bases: TGTGCCAGCAGCTTAGGGTCTAGCCGGAACACCGGGGAGCTGTTTTTT.

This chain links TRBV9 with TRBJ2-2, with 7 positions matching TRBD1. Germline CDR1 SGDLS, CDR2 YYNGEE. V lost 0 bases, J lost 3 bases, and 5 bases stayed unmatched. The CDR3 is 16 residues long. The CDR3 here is CASSVAGTDYTGELFF. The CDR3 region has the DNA TGTGCCAGCAGCGTAGCCGGGACAGATTACACCGGGGAGCTGTTTTTT.

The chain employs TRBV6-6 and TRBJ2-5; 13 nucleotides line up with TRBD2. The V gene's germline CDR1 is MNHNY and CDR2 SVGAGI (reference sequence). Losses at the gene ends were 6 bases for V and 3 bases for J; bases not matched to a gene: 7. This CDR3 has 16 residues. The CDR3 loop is CASRSPGLAGKETQYF. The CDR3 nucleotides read TGTGCCAGCAGGTCGCCGGGACTAGCGGGGAAAGAGACCCAGTACTTC.

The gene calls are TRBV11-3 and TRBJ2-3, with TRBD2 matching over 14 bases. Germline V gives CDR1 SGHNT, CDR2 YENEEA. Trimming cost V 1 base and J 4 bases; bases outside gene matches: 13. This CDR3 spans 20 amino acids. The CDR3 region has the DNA TGTGCCAGCAGCTTAGGAGTCCGACTAGCGGGGGGGCCGTACGCAGATACGCAGTATTTT. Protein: CASSLGVRLAGGPYADTQYF.